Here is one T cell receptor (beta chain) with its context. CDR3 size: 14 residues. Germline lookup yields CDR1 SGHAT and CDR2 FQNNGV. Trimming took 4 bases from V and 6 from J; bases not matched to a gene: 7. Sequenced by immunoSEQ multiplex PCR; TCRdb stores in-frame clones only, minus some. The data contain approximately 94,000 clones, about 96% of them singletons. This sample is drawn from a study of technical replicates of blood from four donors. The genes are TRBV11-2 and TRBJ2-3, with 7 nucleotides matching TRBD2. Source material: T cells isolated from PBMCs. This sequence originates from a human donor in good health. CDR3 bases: TGTGCCAGCAGCTCCCCTGGGACTATGGATACGCAGTATTTT. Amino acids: CASSSPGTMDTQYF.